Listed here are 12 T cell receptor beta chains from one sample, sequenced in a study of T cell clonality in common variable immunodeficiency. Assay used: immunoSEQ multiplex PCR; TCRdb lists only in-frame clones, some missing. The sample has about 44,000 clones, none seen only once. Material: peripheral blood mononuclear cells. Every receptor here comes from a person aged 18 to 70 in good health.

Many counts were recorded for this clone. The read is 3 residues too short to cover the CDR3 end, so that end is filled in from the germline J gene. The chain has TRBV19 and TRBJ2-3; 8 positions agree with TRBD2. The CDR3 runs to 11 residues. Per germline, CDR1 LNHDA and CDR2 SQIVND (reference sequence). The junction had 0 bases not matched to a gene; V was cut back by 7 bases and J by 6 bases. CDR3 bases read: TGTGCCAGTACTAGCGGGGATACG. It encodes CASTSGDT. The whole CDR3 region reads CASTSGDTQYF. Full variable domain (missing parts from reference TRBV19 and TRBJ2-3): DGGITQSPKYLFRKEGQNVTLSCEQNLNHDAMYWYRQDPGQGLRLIYYSQIVNDFQKGDIAEGYSVSREKKESFPLTVTSAQKNPTAFYLCASTSGDTQYFGPGTRLTVL.

This clone has at least ten counts. Read data end 3 residues before the CDR3 end; the end is taken from the germline J gene. The V gene is TRBV5-6, the J gene TRBJ1-4; the D gene is possibly TRBD1 (6 bases). Trimming shortened V by 0 bases and J by 5 bases, and 11 bases separated the two germline ends. Germline CDR1 SGHDT, CDR2 YYEEEE. The CDR3 extends over 15 amino acids. The CDR3 sequence: CASSLVDRLNEKLFF. The DNA read from the CDR3 is TGTGCCAGCAGCTTGGTTGACAGGCTAAATGAAAAA.

The table lists this clone with many counts. Read coverage stops 3 residues before the CDR3 terminus; the germline J gene supplies the remainder. This chain uses TRBV20-1 with TRBJ2-7; 7 nucleotides align to TRBD2. V was clipped by 6 bases and J by 3 bases; unmatched bases: 11. The CDR3 has 14 residues. Germline loops: CDR1 DFQATT, CDR2 SNEGSKA (reference sequence). The CDR3: CSARTGLRLYEQYF. CDR3 bases read: TGCAGTGCCCGCACGGGACTACGACTCTACGAG.

There are many counts of this clone. The read finishes 3 residues shy of the CDR3 end, and the germline J gene is used to complete it. This chain connects TRBV18 to TRBJ1-2; D perhaps matches TRBD1 (6 bases). V was shortened by 6 bases and J by 3 bases, with 11 bases between the two germline ends. The germline V gene encodes CDR1 KGHSH and CDR2 LQKENI. The CDR3 spans 13 residues. This chain's CDR3 is CASSPRGDYGYTF. The sequenced part of the CDR3 DNA is TGTGCCAGCTCCCCCAGGGGCGACTATGGC.

The CDR3 region is CASRGSGGYEQYF. The covered CDR3 bases are TGTGCCAGCCGGGGGAGCGGGGGGTACGAG. V is TRBV2 and J is TRBJ2-7, with TRBD2 identical over 9 bases. The DNA ends 3 residues before the CDR3 does, and the rest of the CDR3 is filled in from the germline J gene. CDR1 and CDR2 (germline): SNHLY, FYNNEI. V was pared by 8 bases and J by 4 bases, with 6 bases of the junction left unmatched. The CDR3 is made up of 13 amino acids.

This clone was picked up many times. The read stops 3 residues short of the end of the CDR3; the missing end is completed from the germline J gene. The chain is built from TRBV27 and TRBJ2-2; 9 bases are a match to TRBD2. CDR3 size: 17 residues. V lost 2 bases to trimming and J lost 4 bases; unmatched junction nucleotides: 8. Germline V gene data show CDR1 as MNHEY and CDR2 as SMNVEV (reference sequence). CDR3 DNA, as far as it was read: TGTGCCAGCAGTTTACTGGCGGGGGGGCGGGGCACCGGGGAG. Translated, it gives CASSLLAGGRGTGE. The CDR3 in its entirety is CASSLLAGGRGTGELFF.

This clone was observed many times. Read sequence stops 3 residues before the CDR3 end, and the germline J gene provides the missing end. The J gene is TRBJ1-1, the V gene TRBV7-9, with D possibly being TRBD1 (5 bases). Trimming left V 5 bases short and J 4 bases short, with 17 bases between. There are 15 residues in the CDR3. The germline gives CDR1 SEHNR, CDR2 FQNEAQ (reference sequence). CDR3 sequence: CASSPDPPGGTEAFF. Partial CDR3 DNA: TGTGCCAGCAGCCCCGACCCACCGGGGGGCACTGAA.

This clone was seen many times. The read finishes 3 residues shy of the CDR3 end, and the germline J gene is used to complete it. The chain uses TRBV5-4 and TRBJ1-2, with 8 positions matching TRBD1. After removal of 5 bases from V and 4 bases from J, the junction contained 7 bases not matched to a gene. The CDR3 covers 14 residues. Germline V gene sequence: CDR1 SGHNT, CDR2 YYREEE (reference sequence). CDR3 protein: CASRPTTGGYGYTF. CDR3 bases read: TGTGCCAGCAGACCTACTACAGGGGGCTATGGC.

This clone has a count of ten or more. The read terminates 3 residues ahead of where the CDR3 ends, so the germline J gene completes it. This chain connects TRBV7-9 to TRBJ1-1; a possible D gene is TRBD1 (6 bases). The CDR3 length is 14 residues. Germline loops: CDR1 SEHNR, CDR2 FQNEAQ (reference sequence). The V and J ends lost 5 bases and 2 bases respectively, with 12 bases between them. CDR3 bases read: TGTGCCAGCAGCACAGGGTCATTCAACACTGAA. Translated, it gives CASSTGSFNTE. The CDR3 in its entirety is CASSTGSFNTEAFF.

This clone was seen repeatedly, ten times or more. The read comes to an end 3 residues before the CDR3 does, leaving the germline J gene to fill in the end. The chain employs TRBV20-1 and TRBJ2-1; 11 positions agree with TRBD2. This CDR3 has 17 amino acids. The V gene's germline CDR1 is DFQATT and CDR2 SNEGSKA (reference sequence). With V trimmed by 3 bases and J by 8 bases, 15 bases remained unmatched. The part of the CDR3 DNA that was read is TGCAGTGCTAGGGATCCCCCTCTAGCGGGGGGCCAAGATGAG. Amino acids: CSARDPPLAGGQDE. The entire CDR3 protein is CSARDPPLAGGQDEQFF.

This clone was found a few times. CDR3 bases read: TGCGCCAGCAGTGAGTCGTTAGGGGTCTATGGC. Translation gives CASSESLGVYG. The whole CDR3 sequence reads CASSESLGVYGYTF. The V and J genes are TRBV10-2 and TRBJ1-2; the D gene is possibly TRBD1 (5 bases). From the germline J gene comes the end of the CDR3, since the read stops 3 residues before it. V was cut by 0 bases and J by 4 bases, with 9 bases left in between. There are 14 residues in the CDR3. The germline CDR1 and CDR2 sequences are WSHSY and SAAADI.

In its sample, this clone was seen many times. The CDR3 extends 3 residues past the end of the read, so its final part is completed from the germline J gene. This rearrangement joins TRBV5-1 to TRBJ1-1; possibly TRBD1 for D (5 bases). CDR1 is SGHRS and CDR2 is YFSETQ in the germline V gene. This CDR3 comprises 14 residues. V was clipped by 6 bases and J by 0 bases, with 12 bases between them. CDR3: CASNREGLNTEAFF. The CDR3 DNA, read in part, is TGCGCCAGCAACCGGGAGGGGTTGAACACTGAA.